The 7 T cell receptor beta chains given below trace back to one sample, sequenced in a study of T cell responses to AZD1222 COVID-19 vaccine. Profiled with immunoSEQ multiplex PCR; TCRdb holds only in-frame clones, not every one. The sample gives 150,000 to 250,000 clones, roughly 92% of which show up once; over 0.95% is in the top ten. Sample: peripheral blood, taken 28 days after the second AZD1222 dose. Every receptor here comes from an adult who received the AZD1222 COVID-19 vaccine.

The chain employs TRBV18 and TRBJ1-1; D is uncertain. The CDR3 spans 13 residues. Germline V CDR1 and CDR2: KGHSH, LQKENI. Trimming removed 4 bases from V and 3 bases from J, with 9 bases in between. The CDR3 reads CASSRSGDTEAFF. CDR3 sequence (DNA): TGTGCCAGCTCACGGAGCGGTGACACTGAAGCTTTCTTT.

The V call is TRBV10-2, the J call TRBJ2-7; D may match TRBD1 or TRBD2 (6 bases each). CDR1 and CDR2 from the germline V gene are WSHSY and SAAADI. Trimming took 10 bases from V and 0 from J, leaving 16 bases between them. The CDR3 consists of 14 residues. The CDR3 DNA reads as TGCGCCACCAGAAGGGGGGTGGGCTCCTACGAGCAGTACTTC. Translating it yields CATRRGVGSYEQYF.

The V call is TRBV30, the J call TRBJ1-1, with D maybe TRBD1 (6 bases). This CDR3 is built from 13 residues. V was clipped by 5 bases and J by 4 bases, with 14 bases between them. CDR1 and CDR2 (germline): GTSNPN, SVGIG (reference sequence). CDR3 protein: CAWANRVGTEAFF. Here the CDR3 DNA reads TGTGCCTGGGCCAACAGGGTGGGCACTGAAGCTTTCTTT. Together with reference TRBV30 and TRBJ1-1, the CDR3 gives the full variable domain: SQTIHQWPATLVQPVGSPLSLECTVEGTSNPNLYWYRQAAGRGLQLLFYSVGIGQISSEVPQNLSASRPQDRQFILSSKKLLLSDSGFYLCAWANRVGTEAFFGQGTRLTVV.

The J gene is TRBJ2-1, the V gene TRBV9; 8 bases agree with TRBD2. Germline-derived CDR1 and CDR2 are SGDLS and YYNGEE. The CDR3 has 15 amino acids. Losses at the gene ends were 3 bases for V and 8 bases for J; bases not matched to a gene: 10. DNA of the CDR3: TGTGCCAGCAGCGCCCGGACTAGCTTGACTGATGAGCAGTTCTTC. Translation: CASSARTSLTDEQFF. Based on the CDR3 plus reference TRBV9 and TRBJ2-1, the full variable domain is DSGVTQTPKHLITATGQRVTLRCSPRSGDLSVYWYQQSLDQGLQFLIQYYNGEERAKGNILERFSAQQFPDLHSELNLSSLELGDSALYFCASSARTSLTDEQFFGPGTRLTVL.

The rearrangement links TRBV9 to TRBJ1-4; 9 bases are a match to TRBD1. CDR1 is SGDLS, CDR2 YYNGEE, per germline. The CDR3 has 15 amino acids. V gave up 2 bases and J gave up 7 bases; unmatched junction bases: 6. CDR3 region: CASSVGQGTAEKLFF. In nucleotides, the CDR3 is TGTGCCAGCAGCGTCGGACAGGGGACCGCTGAAAAACTGTTTTTT. The whole variable domain, remainder taken from reference TRBV9 and TRBJ1-4, is DSGVTQTPKHLITATGQRVTLRCSPRSGDLSVYWYQQSLDQGLQFLIQYYNGEERAKGNILERFSAQQFPDLHSELNLSSLELGDSALYFCASSVGQGTAEKLFFGSGTQLSVL.

In its sample, this clone was seen once. The chain links TRBV11-1 to TRBJ2-7; 9 positions agree with TRBD1. J was trimmed by 3 bases and V by 4 bases; bases with no gene match: 7. The V gene's germline CDR1 is SGHAT and CDR2 FQDESV (reference sequence). The CDR3 contains 15 residues. The CDR3 nucleotides are TGTGCCAGCAGCTCATCCGGGACAGGGAACTACGAGCAGTACTTC. This translates into CASSSSGTGNYEQYF. Filled out from reference TRBV11-1 and TRBJ2-7, the complete variable domain reads EAEVAQSPRYKITEKSQAVAFWCDPISGHATLYWYRQILGQGPELLVQFQDESVVDDSQLPKDRFSAERLKGVDSTLKIQPAELGDSAMYLCASSSSGTGNYEQYFGPGTRLTVT.

The chain couples TRBV5-7 to TRBJ2-1; 10 nucleotides agree with TRBD1. TRBV5-7 is an ORF for which the function is uncertain. V shed 5 bases, J shed 0 bases, and the junction held 5 bases outside the gene matches. The CDR3 extends over 16 amino acids. Written as DNA, the CDR3 is TGTGCCAGCAGTAAGGGGACAGGGGACTCCTACAATGAGCAGTTCTTC. As protein: CASSKGTGDSYNEQFF.